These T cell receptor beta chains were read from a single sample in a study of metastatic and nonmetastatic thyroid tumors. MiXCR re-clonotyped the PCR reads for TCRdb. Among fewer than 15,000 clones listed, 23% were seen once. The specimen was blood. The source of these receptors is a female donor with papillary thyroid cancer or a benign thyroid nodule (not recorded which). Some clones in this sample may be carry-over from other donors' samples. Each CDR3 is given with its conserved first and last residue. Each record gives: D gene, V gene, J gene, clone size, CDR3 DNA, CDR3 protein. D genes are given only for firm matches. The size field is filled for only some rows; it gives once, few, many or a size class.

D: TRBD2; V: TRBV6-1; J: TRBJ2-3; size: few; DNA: TGTGCCAGCAGCGACCAGCGGGGGGGTCCAGATACGCAGTATTTT; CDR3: CASSDQRGGPDTQYF
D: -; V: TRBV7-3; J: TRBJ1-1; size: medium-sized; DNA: TGTGCCAGCAGCTTAGACAGGAACACTGAAGCTTTCTTT; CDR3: CASSLDRNTEAFF
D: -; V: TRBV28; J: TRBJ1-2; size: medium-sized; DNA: TGTGCCAGCAGTTACAGGGATGGCTACACCTTC; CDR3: CASSYRDGYTF
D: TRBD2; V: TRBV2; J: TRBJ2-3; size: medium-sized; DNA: TGTGCCAGCAGCCTGCGGGGGGTACGCACAGATACGCAGTATTTT; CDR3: CASSLRGVRTDTQYF
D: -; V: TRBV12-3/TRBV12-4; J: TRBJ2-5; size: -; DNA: TGTGCCAGCAGTTTAAGTCAGGAAGAGACCCAGTACTTC; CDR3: CASSLSQEETQYF
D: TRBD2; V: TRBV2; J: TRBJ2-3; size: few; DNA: TGTGCCAGCAGTGTACGGCGGGAGATAGATACGCGGTATTTT; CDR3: CASSVRREIDTRYF
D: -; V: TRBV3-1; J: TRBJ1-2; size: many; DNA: TGTGCCAGCAGCCAAGTTGGAAACTATGGCTACACCTTC; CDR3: CASSQVGNYGYTF
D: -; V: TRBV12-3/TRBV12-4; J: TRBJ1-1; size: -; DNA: TGTGCCAGCAGGCCCGGGACTACGAACACTGAAGCTTTCTTT; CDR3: CASRPGTTNTEAFF
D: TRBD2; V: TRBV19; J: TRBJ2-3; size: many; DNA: TGTGCCAGTAGTATAGGGCGGGGGGGCCGGGATACGCAGTATTTT; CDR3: CASSIGRGGRDTQYF
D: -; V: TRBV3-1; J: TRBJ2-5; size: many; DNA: TGTGCCAGCAGCCATAAGACCCAGTACTTC; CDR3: CASSHKTQYF
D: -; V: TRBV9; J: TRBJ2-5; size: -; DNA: TGTGCCAGCAGCGCCCGGTCTTGGTACCAAGAGACCCAGTACTTC; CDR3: CASSARSWYQETQYF
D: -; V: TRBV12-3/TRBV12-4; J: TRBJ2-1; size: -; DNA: TGTGCCAGCAGTGGTGGGGACAATGAGCAGTTCTTC; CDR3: CASSGGDNEQFF
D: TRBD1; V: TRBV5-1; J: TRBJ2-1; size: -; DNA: TGCGCCAGCAGCTCACAGGGGACCTACAATGAGCAGTTCTTC; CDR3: CASSSQGTYNEQFF
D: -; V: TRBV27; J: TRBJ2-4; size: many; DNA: TGTGCCAGCAGTTCTACTTACTCAGTCCGGGGCAAAAACATTCAGTACTTC; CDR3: CASSSTYSVRGKNIQYF
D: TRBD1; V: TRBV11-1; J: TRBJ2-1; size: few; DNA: TGTGCCAGCAGCGACCCTACCGGGACAGAACCCTACAATGAGCAGTTCTTC; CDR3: CASSDPTGTEPYNEQFF
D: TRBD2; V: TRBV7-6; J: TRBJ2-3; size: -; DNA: TGTGCCAGCAGCTTAGAGGGGGGTAGCGGGAGCCTTGGTGATACGCAGTATTTT; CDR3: CASSLEGGSGSLGDTQYF
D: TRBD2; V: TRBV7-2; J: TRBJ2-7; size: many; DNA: TGTGCCAGCAGCACGGGACTACCTGGGAAGCAGTACTTC; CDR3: CASSTGLPGKQYF
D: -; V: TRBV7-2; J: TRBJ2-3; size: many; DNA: TGTGCCAGCAGCTTAGCGGGGGGCACGGGAGATACGCAGTATTTT; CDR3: CASSLAGGTGDTQYF
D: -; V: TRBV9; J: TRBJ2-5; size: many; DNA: TGTGCCAGCAGCGTAGAAGGGTACAGACCAGAGACCCAGTACTTC; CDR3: CASSVEGYRPETQYF
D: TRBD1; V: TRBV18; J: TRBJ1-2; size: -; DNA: TGTGCCAGCTCACCTACTAACAGGGGGCTAGAGGGCTACACCTTC; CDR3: CASSPTNRGLEGYTF
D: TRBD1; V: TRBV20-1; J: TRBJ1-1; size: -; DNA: TGCAGTGCTCCTAACAGGGGGCGGAACATTGAAGCTTTCTTT; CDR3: CSAPNRGRNIEAFF
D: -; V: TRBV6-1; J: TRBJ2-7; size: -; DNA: TGTGCCAGCAGTGCTCAGGGACAAGACTCCTACGAGCAGTACTTC; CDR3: CASSAQGQDSYEQYF
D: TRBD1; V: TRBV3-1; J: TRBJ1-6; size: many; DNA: TGTGCCAGCAAACAGGGGAATTCACCCCTCCACTTT; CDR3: CASKQGNSPLHF
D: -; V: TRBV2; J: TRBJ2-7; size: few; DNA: TGTGCCAGCAGTGAACATGGCGGAGCCTACGAGCGGTACTTC; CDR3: CASSEHGGAYERYF
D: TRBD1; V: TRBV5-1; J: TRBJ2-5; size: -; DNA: TGCGCCAGCACCCGACAGGGTACCCAAGAGACCCAGTACTTC; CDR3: CASTRQGTQETQYF
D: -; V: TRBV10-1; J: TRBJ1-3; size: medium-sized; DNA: TGCGCCAGCAGTGAGCCCTACAAGGGAAACACCATATATTTT; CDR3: CASSEPYKGNTIYF
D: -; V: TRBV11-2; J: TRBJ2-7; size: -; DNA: TGTGCCAGCAGCTCCGCCTTCTACGAGCAGTACTTC; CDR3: CASSSAFYEQYF